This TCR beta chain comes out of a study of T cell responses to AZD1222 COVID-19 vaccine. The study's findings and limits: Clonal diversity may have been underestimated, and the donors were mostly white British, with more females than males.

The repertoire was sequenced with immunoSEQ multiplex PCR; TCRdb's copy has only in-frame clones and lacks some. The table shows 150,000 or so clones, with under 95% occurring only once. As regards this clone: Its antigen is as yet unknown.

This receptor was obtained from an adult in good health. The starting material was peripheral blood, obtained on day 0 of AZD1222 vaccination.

The CDR3 loop reads CASSLVVGGPEQFF. The CDR3 DNA reads TGTGCCAGCAGCTTAGTTGTGGGGGGACCTGAGCAGTTCTTC. This chain uses TRBV7-6 with TRBJ2-1, with TRBD2 as a possible D gene (6 bases). The CDR3 runs to 14 residues. The V and J ends lost 1 base and 9 bases respectively, with 13 bases between them. Germline V gives CDR1 SGHVS, CDR2 FNYEAQ.